This record looks at one T cell receptor beta chain sequence and its context. This clone has just one count. Its antigen has not been determined. No base quality information exists; no much larger clone differs at one position. This sample was included in a study of blood T cell repertoires in COVID-19 (dated by TCRdb to 2020 to 2021). Concerning the study at large: Collaborator samples came from the United States, Italy and Spain and covered acute and convalescent phases of COVID-19. The prospective study material was composed of cDNA or gDNA derived from T cells, B-cell-depleted T cells, or PBMCs. Deeply sampled blood TCRbeta repertoires from subjects exposed to, actively infected with, or recovered from COVID-19 were included in the dataset. A de-identified subject ID, COVID-19 status, age in years and sex were almost always included in the sample metadata. Where available, HLA class I and class II types were taken from metadata supplied by the sample provider and were not determined by assay-based typing. Samples came from the ongoing ImmuneRACE study (first 160 participants) plus 1,254 subjects from 6 global collaborators. The repertoires were made available in a free public database intended to serve as a resource for research on the immune response to SARS-CoV-2. Results and caveats for the whole study, not just this receptor: The amount of clinical and demographic metadata varied by source and participant and was provided uncurated.

TCRbeta CDR3 regions were amplified from genomic DNA using the immunoSEQ Assay, a bias-controlled multiplex PCR. In the paper's pipeline: The number of nucleated cells in each sample was estimated by amplification of reference gene primers within the assay. To quantify the absolute abundance of each unique TCRbeta CDR3 rearrangement, sequence reads were collapsed and filtered. For each sample, productive Simpson clonality was calculated by taking the square root of Simpson's diversity index across productive rearrangements. Drawn from immuneACCESS, this table holds only the in-frame rearrangements with V and J called that TCRdb kept. Clones are partly lost; checked studies trace under half to an unresolved V gene and leave the rest unexplained. Clone size and V and J calls were adopted from that table, with D and trimming inferred from the DNA. For this sample the table gives roughly 100,000 clones, of which around 90% were detected only once. The top ten constitute over 15% of the sample.

The collaborating institutions used their own protocols to collect whole blood in K2EDTA tubes. For TCRbeta analysis, collaborator samples were shipped as frozen whole blood, as isolated PBMCs, or as DNA extracted from either sample type. Taken from the germline V gene, the CDR1 and CDR2 loops are SGDLS and YYNGEE. The CDR3 contains 17 residues, cysteine and phenylalanine counted. Just CDR3 DNA is preserved here, 51 bases in frame from base 1. The junction shows trimming of 0 bases on V and 2 bases on J, and the gene matches do not reach 6 bases of it. The sequencing sample was made of peripheral blood. The origin of this receptor is an elderly woman in a cohort sampled during active COVID-19. The receptor chain draws on TRBV9 and TRBJ2-3; 10 junctional bases match TRBD2. The CDR3 protein is CASSVGSSGGVTDTQYF. The bases read TGTGCCAGCAGCGTAGGGTCTAGCGGGGGCGTCACAGATACGCAGTATTTT.